This T cell receptor beta chain was observed in a study of OX40 agonist ivuxolimab in advanced cancers. The table came from immunoSEQ multiplex PCR; TCRdb's copy has only in-frame clones and leaves some out. The sample yields roughly 13,000 clones, just under 80% seen once. V gave up 2 bases and J gave up 5 bases, with 14 bases separating them. CDR3 length: 14 amino acids. Germline V gives CDR1 SGHKS, CDR2 YYEKEE (reference sequence). The material sequenced was CD4+ or CD8+ T cells sorted from blood, taken in a trial of the OX40 agonist ivuxolimab. V and J are TRBV5-5 and TRBJ2-7; D ambiguous. The sequence was obtained from an adult with an advanced solid tumor such as melanoma, head and neck, liver or kidney cancer. The CDR3 DNA is TGTGCCAGCAGCTTAGCTGTTTGGACCGACGAGCAGTACTTC. Translation: CASSLAVWTDEQYF.